One sample yielded the 31 T cell receptor beta chains listed below, sequenced in a study of identical twins. In TCRdb, the 5' RACE reads were re-called with MiXCR into one record per CDR3 protein. The table lists around 370,000 distinct CDR3 sequences, approximately 8.7% of them singletons, with more than 8% in the top ten. Source material: naive T cells sorted from blood. The source of these receptors is a woman in her forties or fifties in good health.

V is TRBV12-3 or TRBV12-4 and J is TRBJ2-1, with TRBD2 as a possible D gene (6 bases). The CDR3 is 16 amino acids. V was trimmed by 3 bases and J by 0 bases, leaving 12 bases between them. The CDR3 is CASSLRGLHSYNEQFF. The DNA for the CDR3 is TGTGCCAGCAGTTTGAGGGGACTCCACTCCTACAATGAGCAGTTCTTC.

This clonotype was recorded a few times. The J gene is TRBJ2-7, the V gene TRBV6-5, with TRBD2 matching over 11 bases. Trimming removed 2 bases from V and 8 bases from J; junction bases left unmatched: 14. CDR1 MNHEY and CDR2 SVGAGI come from the germline V gene. The CDR3 length is 17 residues. The CDR3: CASSYNELAGGSTKQYF. CDR3 nucleotide sequence: TGTGCCAGCAGTTACAACGAGCTAGCGGGAGGTTCCACCAAGCAGTACTTC.

The V gene is TRBV25-1, the J gene TRBJ2-5; D gene unclear. There are 16 residues in the CDR3. CDR1 and CDR2 (germline): MGHDK, SYGVNS. V was shortened by 2 bases and J by 2 bases, with 15 bases between the two germline ends. CDR3 coding DNA: TGTGCCAGCAGTGAAGTCGGGTTGGGGTTACAAGAGACCCAGTACTTC. It yields the protein CASSEVGLGLQETQYF.

This clonotype was counted only a few times. The J gene is TRBJ2-5, the V gene TRBV2, with 10 bases fitting TRBD1. V shed 8 bases, J shed 2 bases, and the junction held 5 bases outside the gene matches. Per germline, CDR1 SNHLY and CDR2 FYNNEI. The CDR3 covers 14 residues. CDR3 protein: CASGTGERQETQYF. The CDR3 coding sequence is TGTGCCAGCGGGACAGGGGAAAGACAAGAGACCCAGTACTTC.

This clonotype showed up many times. The chain uses TRBV19 and TRBJ2-6; D is unclear. This CDR3 comprises 14 residues. V lost 4 bases and J lost 2, with 6 bases in between. Germline V CDR1 and CDR2: LNHDA, SQIVND (reference sequence). The CDR3 DNA reads as TGTGCCAGTAGTACCAACCCTGGGGCCAACGTCCTGACTTTC. It yields the protein CASSTNPGANVLTF.

This clonotype was counted only a few times. The CDR3 DNA reads TGTGCCAGCAGCCAGGCGGCGAGCACAGATACGCAGTATTTT. Encoded protein: CASSQAASTDTQYF. The genes are TRBV13 and TRBJ2-3; no reliable D call. V was cut by 5 bases and J by 0 bases, with 9 bases left in between. The germline V gene encodes CDR1 PRHDT and CDR2 FYEKMQ (reference sequence). This CDR3 is 14 amino acids long.

In this sample, this clonotype turned up a few times. V usage is TRBV4-1 and J usage is TRBJ2-1, with TRBD2 matching over 13 bases. The length of the CDR3 is 16 residues. V trimming: 4 bases; J trimming: 5 bases; junction bases outside the gene matches: 5. Germline CDR1 is MGHRA and CDR2 is YSYEKL. Here the CDR3 reads CASSRLGTSGNNEQFF. Here the CDR3 DNA reads TGCGCCAGCAGCCGCCTCGGGACTAGCGGGAACAATGAGCAGTTCTTC.

This clonotype was observed many times. This sequence joins TRBV25-1 and TRBJ2-7; 10 bases match TRBD2. CDR1 MGHDK and CDR2 SYGVNS come from the germline V gene. The V gene end was trimmed by 2 bases and the J gene end by 6 bases; junction bases not matched to a gene: 13. The CDR3 is made up of 17 amino acids. CDR3 in DNA: TGTGCCAGCAGTGAAACCCAAGCGGGAGGGCCAAGAAGCGAGCAGTACTTC. Protein: CASSETQAGGPRSEQYF.

This rearrangement joins TRBV12-3 or TRBV12-4 to TRBJ2-3; 10 bases fit TRBD1. Losses at the gene ends were 6 bases for V and 4 bases for J; bases not matched to a gene: 7. This CDR3 spans 15 amino acids. The CDR3 bases are TGTGCCAGCAGGCCCGGGACAGGGGTACCAGATACGCAGTATTTT. Its translation: CASRPGTGVPDTQYF.

This chain joins TRBV20-1 and TRBJ2-1; 7 bases are shared with TRBD2. CDR3 size: 15 residues. Unmatched junction bases numbered 12, after V lost 5 bases and J lost 5 bases. Germline lookup yields CDR1 DFQATT and CDR2 SNEGSKA (reference sequence). As DNA, the CDR3 is TGCAGTGCTCAACCGAGCGGGACGGAAAACAATGAGCAGTTCTTC. This codes for CSAQPSGTENNEQFF.

This clonotype was counted only a few times. V usage is TRBV3-1 and J usage is TRBJ1-2; D not certain. The CDR3 runs to 12 residues. Germline lookup yields CDR1 LGHDT and CDR2 YNNKEL (reference sequence). The V end lost 0 bases, the J end lost 8 bases, and 7 bases lay between the germline ends. In DNA, the CDR3 is TGTGCCAGCAGCCAAGAGCAGGTCGGCTACACCTTC. Its protein product is CASSQEQVGYTF.

This clonotype came up a few times. The genes are TRBV18 and TRBJ2-3; D is perhaps TRBD2 (6 bases). In germline, CDR1 is KGHSH, CDR2 LQKENI. The CDR3 runs to 15 residues. The germline V and J ends were trimmed by 3 bases and 0 bases, with 10 bases remaining between them. CDR3 residues: CASSPSGPSTDTQYF. In nucleotides, the CDR3 is TGTGCCAGCTCACCTAGCGGACCTAGCACAGATACGCAGTATTTT.

The J gene is TRBJ2-1, the V gene TRBV5-6; 10 bases match TRBD2. CDR1 SGHDT and CDR2 YYEEEE come from the germline V gene. The J segment lost 5 bases and the V segment lost 6 bases, leaving 5 bases of the junction unmatched. The CDR3 covers 14 residues. CDR3 sequence: CASTLGLAHNEQFF. The CDR3 DNA reads as TGTGCCAGCACCCTGGGACTAGCGCACAATGAGCAGTTCTTC.

The J gene is TRBJ2-7, the V gene TRBV6-4, with 7 bases fitting TRBD1. The CDR3 consists of 15 residues. V lost 3 bases to trimming and J lost 5 bases; unmatched junction nucleotides: 10. Germline CDR1 and CDR2: MRHNA and SNTAGT. CDR3 region: CASSDLGTVGNEQYV. Written as DNA, the CDR3 is TGTGCCAGCAGTGATCTGGGGACAGTTGGGAACGAGCAGTACGTC.

This clonotype occurred once. The CDR3 sequence is CASSTGTLVVQYF. The CDR3 DNA follows: TGTGCCAGCAGTACCGGGACACTGGTGGTGCAGTACTTC. The V and J genes are TRBV28 and TRBJ2-5; a possible D gene is TRBD1 (6 bases). V gave up 5 bases and J gave up 11 bases, with 18 bases separating them. Germline V gene data show CDR1 as MDHEN and CDR2 as SYDVKM. The CDR3 runs 13 residues. Based on the CDR3 plus reference TRBV28 and TRBJ2-5, the full variable domain is DVKVTQSSRYLVKRTGEKVFLECVQDMDHENMFWYRQDPGLGLRLIYFSYDVKMKEKGDIPEGYSVSREKKERFSLILESASTNQTSMYLCASSTGTLVVQYFGPGTRLLVL.

The V call is TRBV5-1, the J call TRBJ1-2; a possible D gene is TRBD1 (6 bases). Per the germline V gene, CDR1 is SGHRS and CDR2 is YFSETQ. With 5 bases removed from V and 4 bases from J, the gap between germline ends came to 18 bases. This CDR3 is 15 amino acids long. Here the CDR3 reads CASRPTGGVTYGYTF. In nucleotides, the CDR3 is TGCGCCAGCAGACCGACAGGAGGGGTTACCTATGGCTACACCTTC.

A few counts support this clonotype. The chain carries TRBV2 and TRBJ2-1; D gene unclear. CDR1 SNHLY and CDR2 FYNNEI come from the germline V gene. The CDR3 is 15 residues long. The V and J ends lost 6 bases and 2 bases respectively, with 14 bases between them. The CDR3: CASSVNLGAYNEQFF. The CDR3, as DNA: TGTGCCAGCAGCGTTAACCTTGGCGCCTACAATGAGCAGTTCTTC.

In this sample, this clonotype turned up a few times. The V gene is TRBV24-1, the J gene TRBJ2-1, with no clear D. Germline V gene lookup returns CDR1 KGHDR and CDR2 SFDVKD. CDR3 length: 11 amino acids. Between the trimmed V and J ends, which lost 7 bases and 9 bases, there was a span of 9 bases. The CDR3 bases are TGTGCCACCAGGGATCCCGGTGAGCAGTTCTTC. Translated: CATRDPGEQFF.

The chain links TRBV5-1 to TRBJ1-2; D is possibly TRBD1 (6 bases). Trimming cost V 4 bases and J 6 bases, with 7 bases left between them. Germline CDR1 and CDR2: SGHRS and YFSETQ. The CDR3 consists of 11 residues. The CDR3, as DNA: TGCGCCAGCAGCAACAGGGATGGCTACACCTTC. It translates to CASSNRDGYTF.

This clonotype occurred many times. The genes are TRBV5-1 and TRBJ2-2; D is undetermined. Trimming removed 2 bases at V and 3 bases at J, with 8 bases between. This CDR3 has 14 amino acids. Germline lookup yields CDR1 SGHRS and CDR2 YFSETQ. The DNA of the CDR3 is TGCGCCAGCAGCTTCAGGCCCTACACCGGGGAGCTGTTTTTT. Its translation: CASSFRPYTGELFF. Full variable domain (missing parts from reference TRBV5-1 and TRBJ2-2): KAGVTQTPRYLIKTRGQQVTLSCSPISGHRSVSWYQQTPGQGLQFLFEYFSETQRNKGNFPGRFSGRQFSNSRSEMNVSTLELGDSALYLCASSFRPYTGELFFGEGSRLTVL.

The table lists this clonotype with many counts. This sequence joins TRBV20-1 and TRBJ1-1; TRBD1 aligns across 7 bases. Germline V gene lookup returns CDR1 DFQATT and CDR2 SNEGSKA (reference sequence). J lost 5 bases, V lost 6 bases, and 6 bases had no gene match. CDR3 length equals 12 residues. The CDR3 DNA sequence: TGCAGTGCCCGACAGGGAGGGACTGAAGCTTTCTTT. Residues: CSARQGGTEAFF.

This clonotype was counted only a few times. The V and J genes are TRBV7-9 and TRBJ2-7; maybe TRBD1 (5 bases). The V gene's germline CDR1 is SEHNR and CDR2 FQNEAQ (reference sequence). V was trimmed by 5 bases and J by 2 bases, leaving 16 bases between them. The CDR3 has 15 residues. DNA of the CDR3: TGTGCCAGCAGCGCGCCAGGGTCCCCCACCTACGAGCAGTACTTC. Its protein product is CASSAPGSPTYEQYF.

This clonotype was counted between two and nine times. The V call is TRBV7-2, the J call TRBJ2-7, with 13 bases aligning to TRBD2. The CDR3 totals 14 residues. Germline V gene data show CDR1 as SGHTA and CDR2 as FQGNSA. Germline trimming cut 5 bases from V and 6 bases from J; bases unmatched to any gene: 4. CDR3 nucleotides: TGTGCCAGCAGCACCGGACTAGCGGGAGTCGAGCAGTACTTC. This translates into CASSTGLAGVEQYF.

This chain uses TRBV11-2 with TRBJ2-1; D is possibly TRBD1 (6 bases). Germline V gene data show CDR1 as SGHAT and CDR2 as FQNNGV. V was clipped by 5 bases and J by 2 bases, with 16 bases between them. The CDR3 is made up of 16 amino acids. This chain's CDR3 is CASSPIGGFPYNEQFF. In nucleotides, the CDR3 is TGTGCCAGCAGCCCCATAGGGGGTTTTCCCTACAATGAGCAGTTCTTC.

CDR3 in DNA: TGTGCCAGCTCCTCCACCGGGGACAGCCATGGGGATACGCAGTATTTT. It encodes CASSSTGDSHGDTQYF. The J gene is TRBJ2-3, the V gene TRBV6-1; TRBD1 matches at 7 bases. The CDR3 runs to 16 residues. V gave up 8 bases and J gave up 6 bases; unmatched junction bases: 17. In germline, CDR1 is MNHNS, CDR2 SASEGT.

This clonotype was counted between two and nine times. The chain is built from TRBV7-2 and TRBJ2-5; D is tentatively TRBD1 or TRBD2 (5 bases each). CDR3 size: 17 residues. The V end was cut by 1 base, the J end by 5 bases, with 20 bases between. Germline V gene data show CDR1 as SGHTA and CDR2 as FQGNSA. The CDR3 DNA sequence: TGTGCCAGCAGCTTAGGAGGGGTGTGGGCAGGGTGGGAGACCCAGTACTTC. It specifies CASSLGGVWAGWETQYF.

This clonotype was observed at least ten times. The chain employs TRBV20-1 and TRBJ2-1, with 7 bases matching TRBD1. The CDR3 loop spans 15 amino acids. V shed 6 bases, J shed 4 bases, and the junction held 12 bases outside the gene matches. In germline, CDR1 is DFQATT, CDR2 SNEGSKA (reference sequence). The CDR3 here is CSAPDWPGGYNEQFF. The DNA for the CDR3 is TGCAGTGCCCCAGATTGGCCAGGGGGTTACAATGAGCAGTTCTTC.

The rearrangement uses TRBV27 and TRBJ2-5; D unresolved. The CDR3 sequence is 13 residues long. CDR1 MNHEY and CDR2 SMNVEV come from the germline V gene (reference sequence). V was trimmed by 4 bases and J by 5 bases, leaving 11 bases between them. The CDR3 here is CASSSGYLETQYF. The CDR3 DNA sequence: TGTGCCAGCAGTTCCGGGTACTTGGAGACCCAGTACTTC.

This clonotype was detected a few times. The J gene is TRBJ2-2, the V gene TRBV7-8; 8 nucleotides align to TRBD1. V lost 5 bases to trimming and J lost 6 bases; unmatched junction nucleotides: 11. This CDR3 has 16 amino acids. CDR1 and CDR2 from the germline V gene are SGHVS and FQNEAQ. The DNA for the CDR3 is TGTGCCAGCAGCCTAGGAGGGACAGGAGTATCCGGGGAGCTGTTTTTT. Encoded protein: CASSLGGTGVSGELFF.

This clonotype was seen a few times. This rearrangement joins TRBV5-1 to TRBJ2-2; no clear D. V was pared by 0 bases and J by 9 bases, with 9 bases between. The CDR3 runs 13 residues. CDR1 and CDR2 from the germline V gene are SGHRS and YFSETQ. CDR3 sequence (DNA): TGCGCCAGCAGCTTGGCCGAGAGTAGGGAGCTGTTTTTT. Its protein is CASSLAESRELFF.

About this clonotype: A read error is possible here, since a much larger clone lies one base away. This CDR3 reads CASQGVNQPQHF. The CDR3, as DNA: TGTGCCAGTCAGGGGGTCAATCAGCCCCAGCATTTT. This chain joins TRBV6-1 and TRBJ1-5; 7 bases are shared with TRBD1. The ends lost 9 bases at V and 3 bases at J; junction bases unmatched: 2. The CDR3 length is 12 residues. The germline CDR1 and CDR2 sequences are MNHNS and SASEGT.